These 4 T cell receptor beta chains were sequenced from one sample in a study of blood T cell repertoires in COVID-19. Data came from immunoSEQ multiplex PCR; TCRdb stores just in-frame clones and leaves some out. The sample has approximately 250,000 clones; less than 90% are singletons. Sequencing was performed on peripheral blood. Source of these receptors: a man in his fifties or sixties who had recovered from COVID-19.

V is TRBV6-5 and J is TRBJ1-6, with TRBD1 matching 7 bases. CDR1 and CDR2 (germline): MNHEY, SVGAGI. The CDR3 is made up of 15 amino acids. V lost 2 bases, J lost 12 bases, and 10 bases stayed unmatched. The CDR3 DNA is TGTGCCAGCAGTTACACCCCGACAGGGCCCGTACCCCTCCACTTT. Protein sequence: CASSYTPTGPVPLHF.

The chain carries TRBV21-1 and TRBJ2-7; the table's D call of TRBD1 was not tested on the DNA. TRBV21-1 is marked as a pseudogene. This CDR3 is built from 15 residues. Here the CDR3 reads CASSKGDRGTYEQYF. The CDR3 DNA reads TGTGCCAGCAGCAAAGGGGACAGGGGGACCTACGAGCAGTACTTC.

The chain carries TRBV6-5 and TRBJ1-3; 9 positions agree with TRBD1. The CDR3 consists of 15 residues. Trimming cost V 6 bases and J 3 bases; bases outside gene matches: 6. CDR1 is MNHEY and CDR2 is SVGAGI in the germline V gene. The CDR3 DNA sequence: TGTGCCAGCAGACGAGGGACAGGGAGTGGAAACACCATATATTTT. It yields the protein CASRRGTGSGNTIYF.

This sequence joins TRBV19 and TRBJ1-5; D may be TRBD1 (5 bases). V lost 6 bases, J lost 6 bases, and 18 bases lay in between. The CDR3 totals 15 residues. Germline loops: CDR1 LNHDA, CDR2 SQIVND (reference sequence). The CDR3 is CASRGGILTGQPQHF. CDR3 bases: TGTGCCAGTAGGGGGGGTATCTTGACTGGTCAGCCCCAGCATTTT.